These 5 T cell receptor beta chains were all obtained from the same sample, sequenced in a study of technical replicates of blood from several donors. Generated by immunoSEQ multiplex PCR, the TCRdb table keeps only in-frame clones and is missing some. The sample consists of 56,000 or so clones, more than 90% of them appearing once. The source material was PBMCs. The origin of the receptors is a human donor in good health. Some clones in this sample may be carry-over from other donors' samples.

The V call is TRBV30, the J call TRBJ2-1, with 9 bases aligning to TRBD1. The ends lost 0 bases at V and 6 bases at J; junction bases unmatched: 9. This CDR3 contains 16 residues. Germline V gene sequence: CDR1 GTSNPN, CDR2 SVGIG (reference sequence). CDR3 residues: CAWSVLGTGLVNEQFF. CDR3 bases: TGTGCCTGGAGTGTACTTGGGACAGGGCTCGTCAATGAGCAGTTCTTC. Supplemented by reference TRBV30 and TRBJ2-1, the full variable domain reads SQTIHQWPATLVQPVGSPLSLECTVEGTSNPNLYWYRQAAGRGLQLLFYSVGIGQISSEVPQNLSASRPQDRQFILSSKKLLLSDSGFYLCAWSVLGTGLVNEQFFGPGTRLTVL.

V is TRBV6-5 and J is TRBJ2-7, with 8 positions matching TRBD2. The CDR3 sequence is 15 residues long. With 0 bases clipped from V and 2 bases from J, the junction kept 3 bases outside the gene matches. Germline V gene data show CDR1 as MNHEY and CDR2 as SVGAGI. This CDR3 reads CASSYSSSGPYEQYF. In DNA, the CDR3 is TGTGCCAGCAGTTACTCGTCTAGCGGGCCCTACGAGCAGTACTTC.

The chain has TRBV11-1 and TRBJ2-2, with 8 bases that match TRBD1. CDR3 length: 15 residues. Germline loops: CDR1 SGHAT, CDR2 FQDESV (reference sequence). The trim removed 4 bases at V and 4 bases at J, leaving 5 bases unmatched. The CDR3 region is CASSSGTGPTGELFF. The CDR3, as DNA: TGTGCCAGCAGCTCCGGGACAGGTCCCACCGGGGAGCTGTTTTTT.

The chain is built from TRBV10-2 and TRBJ1-2; D gene ambiguous. The germline V and J ends were trimmed by 8 bases and 6 bases, with 10 bases remaining between them. The CDR3 has 11 amino acids. Per germline, CDR1 WSHSY and CDR2 SAAADI. CDR3 amino acids: CASDSVDGYTF. In nucleotides, the CDR3 is TGCGCCAGCGACTCTGTCGATGGCTACACCTTC.

This clone was observed once. This chain joins TRBV6-5 and TRBJ2-2; D gene uncertain. V lost 0 bases, J lost 10 bases, and 9 bases lay in between. Germline V gene data show CDR1 as MNHEY and CDR2 as SVGAGI. This CDR3 region has 13 residues. The CDR3 is CASSYSSHQELFF. CDR3 nucleotides: TGTGCCAGCAGTTACTCGAGTCACCAGGAGCTGTTTTTT.